This T cell receptor (beta chain) was retrieved from a study of blood T cell repertoires in COVID-19. Study-wide context: Sites across the United States, Italy and Spain contributed samples from acute and convalescent COVID-19. From T cells, B-cell-depleted T cells, or PBMCs came the material, which was cDNA or gDNA.

Per germline, CDR1 SGHRS and CDR2 YFSETQ. V shed 3 bases and J shed 1 base, with 5 bases lying between them. The CDR3 is made up of 13 amino acids. Source study methods: How many nucleated cells were present was estimated from reference gene primer amplification. TCRdb's copy holds only in-frame clones and misses some; the assay was immunoSEQ multiplex PCR. The DNA gave D and trimming, while V, J and clone size come from that table. The sample has 240,000 or so clones; around three quarters are singletons. Sequenced sample: peripheral blood. The source is a woman older than 75 with acute or convalescent COVID-19. This chain links TRBV5-1 with TRBJ1-3; D unclear. CDR3 sequence: CASSSVSGNTIYF. CDR3 nucleotides: TGCGCCAGCAGCTCGGTGTCTGGAAACACCATATATTTT. Variable domain in full (rest from reference TRBV5-1 and TRBJ1-3): KAGVTQTPRYLIKTRGQQVTLSCSPISGHRSVSWYQQTPGQGLQFLFEYFSETQRNKGNFPGRFSGRQFSNSRSEMNVSTLELGDSALYLCASSSVSGNTIYFGEGSWLTVV.